This T cell receptor beta chain was documented in a study of T cell responses to AZD1222 COVID-19 vaccine. Using immunoSEQ multiplex PCR, the repertoire was profiled, and TCRdb retains in-frame clones only, with some absent. Among tens of thousands of clones, around 88% were seen once, and the ten largest hold 10% to 13%. Study-wide findings and caveats: Donors were chiefly white British, with a greater number of females, and clonal diversity was perhaps underestimated.

Note on this clone: Its cognate antigen is unknown.

Trimming stripped 3 bases from V and 3 bases from J, with 7 bases between. CDR3 length: 12 residues. CDR1 is SGHKS, CDR2 YYEKEE, per germline (reference sequence). The TCR was taken from an adult in good health. The chain couples TRBV5-5 to TRBJ2-7; D gene ambiguous. The sequencing used peripheral blood, collected on day 0 of MenACWY control vaccination. As DNA, the CDR3 is TGTGCCAGCAGCTCAGAAGGCTACGAGCAGTACTTC. Amino acids: CASSSEGYEQYF.